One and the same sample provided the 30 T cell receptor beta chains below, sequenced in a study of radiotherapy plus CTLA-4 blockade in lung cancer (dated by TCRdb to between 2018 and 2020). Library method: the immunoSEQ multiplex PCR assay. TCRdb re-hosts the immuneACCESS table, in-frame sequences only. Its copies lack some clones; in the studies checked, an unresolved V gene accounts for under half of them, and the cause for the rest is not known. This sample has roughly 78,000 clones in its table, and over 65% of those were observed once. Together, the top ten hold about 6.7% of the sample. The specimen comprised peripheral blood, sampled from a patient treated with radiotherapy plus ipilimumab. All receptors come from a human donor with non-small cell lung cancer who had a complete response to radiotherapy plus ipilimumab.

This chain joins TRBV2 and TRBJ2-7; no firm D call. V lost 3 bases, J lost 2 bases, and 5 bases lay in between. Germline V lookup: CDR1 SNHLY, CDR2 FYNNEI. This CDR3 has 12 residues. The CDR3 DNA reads TGTGCCAGCAGTGATTCGGCCTACGAGCAGTACGTC. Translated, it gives CASSDSAYEQYV.

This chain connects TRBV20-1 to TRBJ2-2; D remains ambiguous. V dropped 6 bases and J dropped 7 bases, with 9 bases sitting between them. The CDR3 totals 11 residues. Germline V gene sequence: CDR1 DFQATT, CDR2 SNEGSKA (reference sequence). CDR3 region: CSAPRIGELFF. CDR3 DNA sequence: TGCAGTGCGCCTCGAATCGGGGAGCTGTTTTTT.

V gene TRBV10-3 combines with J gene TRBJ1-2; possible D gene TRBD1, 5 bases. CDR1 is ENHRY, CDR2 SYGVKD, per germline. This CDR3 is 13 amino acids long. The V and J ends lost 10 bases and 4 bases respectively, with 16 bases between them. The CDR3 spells CATERDQGYGYTF. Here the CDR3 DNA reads TGTGCCACGGAGAGGGACCAGGGCTATGGCTACACCTTC.

Here the CDR3 reads CASTPSSHYEQYV. The DNA of the CDR3 is TGTGCCAGCACCCCGTCATCCCACTACGAGCAGTACGTC. This sequence joins TRBV7-8 and TRBJ2-7, with D hard to call. V was trimmed by 7 bases and J by 3 bases, leaving 13 bases between them. The germline V gene encodes CDR1 SGHVS and CDR2 FQNEAQ. The CDR3 spans 13 residues.

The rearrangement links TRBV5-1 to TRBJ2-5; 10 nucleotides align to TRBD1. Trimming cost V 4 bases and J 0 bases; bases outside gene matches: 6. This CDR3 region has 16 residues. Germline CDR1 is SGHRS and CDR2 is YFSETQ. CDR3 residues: CASSVTGGAYQETQYF. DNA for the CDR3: TGCGCCAGCAGCGTGACAGGGGGCGCGTACCAAGAGACCCAGTACTTC.

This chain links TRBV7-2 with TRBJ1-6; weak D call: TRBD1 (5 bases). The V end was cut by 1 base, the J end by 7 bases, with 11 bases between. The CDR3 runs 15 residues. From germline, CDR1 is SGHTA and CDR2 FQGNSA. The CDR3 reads CASSLGDASNSPLHF. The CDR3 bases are TGTGCCAGCAGCTTAGGGGACGCTAGCAATTCACCCCTCCACTTT.

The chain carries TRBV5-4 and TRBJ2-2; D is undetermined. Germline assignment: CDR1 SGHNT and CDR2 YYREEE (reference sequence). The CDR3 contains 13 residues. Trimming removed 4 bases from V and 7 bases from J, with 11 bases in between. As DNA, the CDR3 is TGTGCCAGCAGCGGGGATCGCAGCGGGGAGCTGTTTTTT. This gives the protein CASSGDRSGELFF.

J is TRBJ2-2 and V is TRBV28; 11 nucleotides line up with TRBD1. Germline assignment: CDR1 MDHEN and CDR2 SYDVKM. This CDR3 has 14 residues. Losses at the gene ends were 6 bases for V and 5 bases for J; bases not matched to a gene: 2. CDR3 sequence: CASSGTGGTGELFF. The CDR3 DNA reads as TGTGCCAGCAGCGGGACAGGGGGGACCGGGGAGCTGTTTTTT.

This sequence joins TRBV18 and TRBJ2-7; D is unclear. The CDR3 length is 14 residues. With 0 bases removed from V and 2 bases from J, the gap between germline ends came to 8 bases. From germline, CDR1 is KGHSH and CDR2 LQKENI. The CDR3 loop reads CASSPPSGPYEQYV. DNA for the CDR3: TGTGCCAGCTCACCACCGTCCGGACCCTACGAGCAGTACGTC.

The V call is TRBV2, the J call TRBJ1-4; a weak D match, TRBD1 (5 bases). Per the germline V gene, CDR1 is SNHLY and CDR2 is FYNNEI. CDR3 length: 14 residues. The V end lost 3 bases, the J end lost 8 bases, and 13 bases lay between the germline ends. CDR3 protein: CASSDEPRGEKLFF. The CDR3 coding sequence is TGTGCCAGCAGTGATGAACCTCGGGGGGAAAAACTGTTTTTT.

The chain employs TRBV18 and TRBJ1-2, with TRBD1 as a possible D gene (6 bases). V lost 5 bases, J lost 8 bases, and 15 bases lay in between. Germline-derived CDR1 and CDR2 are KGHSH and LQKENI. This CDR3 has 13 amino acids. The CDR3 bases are TGTGCCAGCTCAAGTACAGGGACTCAAGGCTACACCTTC. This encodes CASSSTGTQGYTF. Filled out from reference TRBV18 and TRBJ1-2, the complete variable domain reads NAGVMQNPRHLVRRRGQEARLRCSPMKGHSHVYWYRQLPEEGLKFMVYLQKENIIDESGMPKERFSAEFPKEGPSILRIQQVVRGDSAAYFCASSSTGTQGYTFGSGTRLTVV.

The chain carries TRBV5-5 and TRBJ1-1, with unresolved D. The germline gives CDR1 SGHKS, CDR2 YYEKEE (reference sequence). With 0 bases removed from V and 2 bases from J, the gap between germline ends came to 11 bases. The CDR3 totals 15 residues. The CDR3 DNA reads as TGTGCCAGCAGCTTGGGGGCCCATGCTAACACTGAAGCTTTCTTT. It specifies CASSLGAHANTEAFF.

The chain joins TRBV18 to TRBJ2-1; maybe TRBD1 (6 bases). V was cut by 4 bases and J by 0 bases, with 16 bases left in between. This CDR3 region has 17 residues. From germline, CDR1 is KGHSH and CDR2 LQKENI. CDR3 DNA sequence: TGTGCCAGCTCACGTTTGAAGCGACAGGTCTCCTACAATGAGCAGTTCTTC. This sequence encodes CASSRLKRQVSYNEQFF.

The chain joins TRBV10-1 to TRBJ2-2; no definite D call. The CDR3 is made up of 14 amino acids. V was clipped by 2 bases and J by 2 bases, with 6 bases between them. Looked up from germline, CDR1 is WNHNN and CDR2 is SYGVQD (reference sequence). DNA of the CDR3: TGCGCCAGCAGTGAGGACCCTAACACCGGGGAGCTGTTTTTT. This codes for CASSEDPNTGELFF.

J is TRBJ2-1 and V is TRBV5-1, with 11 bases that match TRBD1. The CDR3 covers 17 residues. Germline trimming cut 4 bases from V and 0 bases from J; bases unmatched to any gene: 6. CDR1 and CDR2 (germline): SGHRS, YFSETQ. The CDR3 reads CASSLTGTGGSYNEQFF. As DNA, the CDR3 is TGCGCCAGCAGCCTGACCGGGACAGGGGGCTCCTACAATGAGCAGTTCTTC.

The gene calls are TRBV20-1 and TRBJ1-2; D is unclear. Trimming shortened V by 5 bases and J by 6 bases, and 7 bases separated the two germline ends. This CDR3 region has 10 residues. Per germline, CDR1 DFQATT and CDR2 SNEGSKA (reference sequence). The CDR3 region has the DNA TGCAGTGCTTCCCGAAATGGCTACACCTTC. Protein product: CSASRNGYTF.

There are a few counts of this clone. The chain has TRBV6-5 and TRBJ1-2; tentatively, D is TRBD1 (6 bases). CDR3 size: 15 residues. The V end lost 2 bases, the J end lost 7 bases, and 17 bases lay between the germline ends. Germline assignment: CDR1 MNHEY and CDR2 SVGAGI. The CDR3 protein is CASSYAGTTLGGYTF. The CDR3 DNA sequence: TGTGCCAGCAGTTACGCGGGGACAACCCTCGGTGGCTACACCTTC.

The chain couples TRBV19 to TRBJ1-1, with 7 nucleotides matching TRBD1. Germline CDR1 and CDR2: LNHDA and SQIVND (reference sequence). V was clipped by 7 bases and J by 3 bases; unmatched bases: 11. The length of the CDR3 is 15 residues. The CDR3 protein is CASKSPGTDDTEAFF. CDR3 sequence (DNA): TGTGCCAGTAAAAGCCCCGGGACAGACGACACTGAAGCTTTCTTT.

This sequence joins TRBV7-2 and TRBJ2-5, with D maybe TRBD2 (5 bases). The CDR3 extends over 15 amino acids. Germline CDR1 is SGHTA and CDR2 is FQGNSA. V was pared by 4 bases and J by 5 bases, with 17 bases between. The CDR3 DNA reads TGTGCCAGCAGCTCTCAGGCCGGGGTTGCTGAGACCCAGTACTTC. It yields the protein CASSSQAGVAETQYF.

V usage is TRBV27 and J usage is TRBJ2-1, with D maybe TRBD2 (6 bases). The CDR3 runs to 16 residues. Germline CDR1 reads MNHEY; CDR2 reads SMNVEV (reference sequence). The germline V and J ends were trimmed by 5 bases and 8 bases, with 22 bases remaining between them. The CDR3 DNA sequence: TGTGCCAGCAGTGGGGCGGGGCGCTCCCCCACGGATGAGCAGTTCTTC. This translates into CASSGAGRSPTDEQFF.

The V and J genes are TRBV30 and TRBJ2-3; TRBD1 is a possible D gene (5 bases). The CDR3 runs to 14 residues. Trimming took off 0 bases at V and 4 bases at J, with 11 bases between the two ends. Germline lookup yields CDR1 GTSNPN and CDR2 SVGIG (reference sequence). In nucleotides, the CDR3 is TGTGCCTGGAGTGTCGCAGGGTTGGCAGATACGCAGTATTTT. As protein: CAWSVAGLADTQYF.

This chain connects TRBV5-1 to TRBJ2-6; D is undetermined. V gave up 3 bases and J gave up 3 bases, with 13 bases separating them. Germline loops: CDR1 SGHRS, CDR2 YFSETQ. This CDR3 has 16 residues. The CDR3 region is CASSSPLLFGANVLTF. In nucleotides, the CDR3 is TGCGCCAGCAGCTCCCCGCTCTTGTTTGGGGCCAACGTCCTGACTTTC.

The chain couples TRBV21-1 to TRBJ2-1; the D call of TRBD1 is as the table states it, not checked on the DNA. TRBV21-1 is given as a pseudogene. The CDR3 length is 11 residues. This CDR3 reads CAGGQGNEQFF. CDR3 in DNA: TGTGCCGGAGGACAGGGCAATGAGCAGTTCTTC.

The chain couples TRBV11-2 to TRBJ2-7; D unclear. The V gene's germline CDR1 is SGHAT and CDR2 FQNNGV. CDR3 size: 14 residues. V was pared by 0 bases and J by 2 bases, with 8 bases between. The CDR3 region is CASSLERTPYEQYV. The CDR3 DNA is TGTGCCAGCAGCTTAGAGAGGACGCCCTACGAGCAGTACGTC.

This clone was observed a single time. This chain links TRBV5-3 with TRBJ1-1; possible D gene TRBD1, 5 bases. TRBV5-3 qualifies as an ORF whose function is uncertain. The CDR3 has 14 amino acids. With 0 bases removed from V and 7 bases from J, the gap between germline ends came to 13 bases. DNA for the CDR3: TGTGCCAGAAGCTTGGAATTGCAGGGTAATGAAGCTTTCTTT. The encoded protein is CARSLELQGNEAFF.

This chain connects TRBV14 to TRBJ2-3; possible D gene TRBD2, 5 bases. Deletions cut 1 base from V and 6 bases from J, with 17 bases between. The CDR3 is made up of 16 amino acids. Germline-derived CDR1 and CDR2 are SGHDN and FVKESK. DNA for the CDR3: TGTGCCAGCAGCCAAGCTTACGGACTCCGACCGGATACGCAGTATTTT. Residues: CASSQAYGLRPDTQYF.

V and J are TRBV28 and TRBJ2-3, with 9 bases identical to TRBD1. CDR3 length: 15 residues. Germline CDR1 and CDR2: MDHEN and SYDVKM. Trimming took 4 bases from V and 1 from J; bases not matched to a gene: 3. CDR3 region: CASSSQGAGTDTQYF. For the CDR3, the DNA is TGTGCCAGCAGTTCACAGGGGGCGGGCACAGATACGCAGTATTTT.

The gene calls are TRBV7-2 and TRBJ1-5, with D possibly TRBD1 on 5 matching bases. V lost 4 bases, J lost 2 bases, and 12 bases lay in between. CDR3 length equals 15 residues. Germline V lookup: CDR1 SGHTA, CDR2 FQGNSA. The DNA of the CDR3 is TGTGCCAGCAGCTCGATAAGAGGGGGCAATCAGCCCCAGCATTTT. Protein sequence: CASSSIRGGNQPQHF.

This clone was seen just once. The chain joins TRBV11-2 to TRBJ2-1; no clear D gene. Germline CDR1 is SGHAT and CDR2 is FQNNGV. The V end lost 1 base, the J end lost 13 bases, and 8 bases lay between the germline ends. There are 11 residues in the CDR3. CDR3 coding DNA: TGTGCCAGCAGCTTAGCCAGGACCCAGTTCTTC. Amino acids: CASSLARTQFF.

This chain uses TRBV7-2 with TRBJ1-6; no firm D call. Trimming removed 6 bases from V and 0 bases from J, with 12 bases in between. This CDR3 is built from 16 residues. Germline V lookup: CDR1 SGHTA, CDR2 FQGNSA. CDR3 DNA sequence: TGTGCCAGCAGACTCCAGGCCAGCTCCTATAATTCACCCCTCCACTTT. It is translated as CASRLQASSYNSPLHF.